The T cell receptor (beta chain) under discussion was sequenced for a study of blood T cell repertoires in COVID-19. Overall study context: COVID-19 samples collected from the United States, Italy and Spain covered acute and convalescent phases. PBMCs, B-cell-depleted T cells, or T cells were the source of the cDNA or gDNA that made up the material.

The V and J ends lost 3 bases and 15 bases, in that order; junction bases with no gene match: 9. The germline V gene has CDR1 SQVTM and CDR2 ANQGSEA. CDR3 length equals 11 residues. The authors' processing: For nucleated cells, counts were estimated from reference gene primer amplification. The assay was immunoSEQ multiplex PCR, and TCRdb's table has in-frame clones only and misses some. The V and J calls and clone size were taken over from that table, and D and trimming were inferred from the DNA. The sample consists of approximately 100,000 clones, roughly 79% of them appearing once. This sequence originates from a human donor in a cohort sampled during active COVID-19. What was sequenced was peripheral blood. This sequence joins TRBV29-1 and TRBJ2-3; the match to TRBD1 covers 7 bases. The CDR3 region is CSVDRGTVQYF. CDR3 nucleotides: TGCAGCGTTGATCGAGGGACAGTTCAATATTTT.